One sample yielded the 22 T cell receptor beta chains listed below, sequenced in a study of cytomegalovirus exposure and HLA in healthy donors. The PCR made use of 60 Vbeta and 13 Jbeta primers. The repertoire was sequenced with immunoSEQ multiplex PCR; TCRdb's copy has only in-frame clones and lacks some. The repertoire table contains approximately 45,000 clones. The sample taken for sequencing was PBMCs. These receptors came from a male donor in good health and CMV-seronegative.

The genes are TRBV6-1 and TRBJ2-6; weak D call: TRBD2 (5 bases). V gave up 4 bases and J gave up 0 bases, with 16 bases separating them. Germline V gives CDR1 MNHNS, CDR2 SASEGT. The CDR3 spans 18 residues. CDR3 nucleotide sequence: TGTGCCAGCAGTGTTAGGAGGTATCTTAGCTCTGGGGCCAACGTCCTGACTTTC. Protein: CASSVRRYLSSGANVLTF.

The rearrangement links TRBV5-4 to TRBJ2-1; D remains unclear. Looked up from germline, CDR1 is SGHNT and CDR2 is YYREEE (reference sequence). Trimming pared 5 bases from V and 4 bases from J, leaving 16 bases between. This CDR3 has 15 amino acids. CDR3 sequence: CASRSRGSKYNEQFF. The CDR3 coding sequence is TGTGCCAGCAGATCAAGAGGTTCGAAGTACAATGAGCAGTTCTTC.

The chain employs TRBV4-2 and TRBJ2-3; possibly TRBD2 for D (7 bases). Germline V gene lookup returns CDR1 LGHNA and CDR2 YNFKEQ. Trimming took off 2 bases at V and 0 bases at J, with 12 bases between the two ends. The CDR3 is 16 residues long. This CDR3 reads CASSQSRGASTDTQYF. Here the CDR3 DNA reads TGTGCCAGCAGCCAATCTCGGGGGGCCAGCACAGATACGCAGTATTTT.

V usage is TRBV28 and J usage is TRBJ1-5, with D uncertain. The V gene lost 8 bases and the J gene lost 0 bases, with 8 bases spanning the gap. This CDR3 has 13 amino acids. The germline V gene has CDR1 MDHEN and CDR2 SYDVKM. In DNA, the CDR3 is TGTGCCAGCGGGCCCCATAGCAATCAGCCCCAGCATTTT. Amino acid sequence: CASGPHSNQPQHF.

The chain joins TRBV6-5 to TRBJ2-7; TRBD2 is a possible D gene (6 bases). The CDR3 length is 16 residues. From germline, CDR1 is MNHEY and CDR2 SVGAGI. The germline V and J ends were trimmed by 0 bases and 1 base, with 13 bases remaining between them. The CDR3 sequence: CASSYSIIAGSYEQYF. The DNA of the CDR3 is TGTGCCAGCAGTTACTCGATAATCGCGGGGTCCTACGAGCAGTACTTC.

The chain combines TRBV7-2 with TRBJ1-1; unclear D gene. CDR1 is SGHTA, CDR2 FQGNSA, per germline. V gave up 3 bases and J gave up 7 bases, with 12 bases separating them. This CDR3 spans 13 amino acids. The CDR3 region is CASSFEIGGEAFF. CDR3 DNA: TGTGCCAGCAGCTTTGAGATTGGCGGTGAAGCTTTCTTT.

The chain has TRBV5-1 and TRBJ2-5; tentatively, D is TRBD2 (5 bases). The CDR3 sequence is 14 residues long. Germline CDR1 and CDR2: SGHRS and YFSETQ. V was trimmed by 3 bases and J by 4 bases, leaving 13 bases between them. The CDR3 nucleotides are TGCGCCAGCAGCTCCCCTCGGGGTGGAGAGACCCAGTACTTC. As protein: CASSSPRGGETQYF.

The chain uses TRBV9 and TRBJ1-5; TRBD1 aligns across 11 bases. The CDR3 covers 16 residues. The V gene end was trimmed by 7 bases and the J gene end by 2 bases; junction bases not matched to a gene: 8. Germline values: CDR1 SGDLS, CDR2 YYNGEE. The CDR3 sequence is CASANRDRGGNQPQHF. DNA for the CDR3: TGTGCCAGCGCTAACCGGGACAGGGGGGGCAATCAGCCCCAGCATTTT.

V is TRBV5-4 and J is TRBJ2-1, with 9 bases lining up with TRBD1. CDR1 SGHNT and CDR2 YYREEE come from the germline V gene (reference sequence). The CDR3 consists of 16 residues. V gave up 3 bases and J gave up 4 bases; unmatched junction bases: 8. CDR3 residues: CASSWLDRGGYNEQFF. DNA of the CDR3: TGTGCCAGCAGCTGGCTGGACAGGGGAGGGTACAATGAGCAGTTCTTC.

CDR3 loop: CASSLLGAGMPYEQYF. The CDR3 nucleotides are TGTGCCAGCAGCTTATTGGGGGCAGGGATGCCCTACGAGCAGTACTTC. The chain employs TRBV7-2 and TRBJ2-7; a weak D match, TRBD1 (6 bases). The CDR3 consists of 16 residues. Looked up from germline, CDR1 is SGHTA and CDR2 is FQGNSA. V shed 2 bases and J shed 2 bases, with 16 bases lying between them.

The rearrangement uses TRBV29-1 and TRBJ2-1, with TRBD1 as a possible D gene (6 bases). The V gene's germline CDR1 is SQVTM and CDR2 ANQGSEA. V lost 6 bases and J 4 bases, leaving 19 bases between the germline ends. The CDR3 is 15 amino acids. This CDR3 reads CSVSLNRDPYNEQFF. CDR3 nucleotide sequence: TGCAGCGTCTCCCTGAACAGGGATCCTTACAATGAGCAGTTCTTC.

This chain uses TRBV7-3 with TRBJ2-6; no clear D gene. Trimming removed 3 bases from V and 0 bases from J, with 12 bases in between. This CDR3 is built from 17 residues. CDR1 SGHTA and CDR2 FQGTGA come from the germline V gene. CDR3 amino acids: CASSFNLGRSGANVLTF. The CDR3 DNA follows: TGTGCCAGCAGCTTCAATCTGGGCCGCTCTGGGGCCAACGTCCTGACTTTC.

The J gene is TRBJ2-7, the V gene TRBV6-1; a weak D match, TRBD1 (6 bases). The V end was cut by 7 bases, the J end by 3 bases, with 16 bases between. The CDR3 has 14 amino acids. The germline V gene has CDR1 MNHNS and CDR2 SASEGT. The CDR3 here is CASTSQGPGYEQYF. CDR3 sequence (DNA): TGTGCCAGCACCAGTCAGGGGCCCGGCTACGAGCAGTACTTC.

The chain links TRBV6-5 to TRBJ2-7, with 11 bases identical to TRBD2. The junction had 4 bases not matched to a gene; V was cut back by 6 bases and J by 6 bases. The germline V gene has CDR1 MNHEY and CDR2 SVGAGI. CDR3 length equals 13 residues. CDR3: CASSLGLAGEQYF. The CDR3 region has the DNA TGTGCCAGCAGCCTCGGACTAGCGGGCGAGCAGTACTTC.

The CDR3 nucleotides are TGTGCCAGCAAAACAGGTAACACTGAAGCTTTCTTT. Its translation is CASKTGNTEAFF. The genes are TRBV6-5 and TRBJ1-1; D is possibly TRBD1 (5 bases). V dropped 7 bases and J dropped 2 bases, with 8 bases sitting between them. There are 12 residues in the CDR3. Germline CDR1 and CDR2: MNHEY and SVGAGI.

The chain has TRBV2 and TRBJ2-7, with TRBD1 identical over 10 bases. The germline V gene encodes CDR1 SNHLY and CDR2 FYNNEI. The V and J ends lost 6 bases and 4 bases, in that order; junction bases with no gene match: 9. The CDR3 has 15 amino acids. The CDR3 loop reads CASRAPDRGTYEQYF. CDR3 DNA: TGTGCCAGCAGAGCCCCGGACAGGGGGACGTACGAGCAGTACTTC.

The chain employs TRBV11-2 and TRBJ2-7; TRBD1 matches at 10 bases. Germline V CDR1 and CDR2: SGHAT, FQNNGV. The CDR3 is 19 amino acids. Unmatched junction bases numbered 16, after V lost 5 bases and J lost 0 bases. The DNA for the CDR3 is TGTGCCAGCAGCCAAATGCCGGGACAGGGGACTCCAAGCTCCTACGAGCAGTACTTC. Its translation: CASSQMPGQGTPSSYEQYF.

This chain uses TRBV7-3 with TRBJ1-2; unclear D gene. Trimming took 2 bases from V and 4 from J, leaving 14 bases between them. The CDR3 consists of 15 residues. The germline V gene has CDR1 SGHTA and CDR2 FQGTGA. The CDR3, as DNA: TGTGCCAGCAGCTTATCTCCGGGGTTGGGCTATGGCTACACCTTC. Translating gives CASSLSPGLGYGYTF. The whole variable domain, remainder taken from reference TRBV7-3 and TRBJ1-2, is GAGVSQTPSNKVTEKGKYVELRCDPISGHTALYWYRQSLGQGPEFLIYFQGTGAADDSGLPNDRFFAVRPEGSVSTLKIQRTERGDSAVYLCASSLSPGLGYGYTFGSGTRLTVV.

CDR3 sequence: CASSQDFPQAFNYGYTF. CDR3 DNA: TGCGCCAGCAGCCAAGATTTCCCCCAGGCATTTAACTATGGCTACACCTTC. V gene TRBV4-3 combines with J gene TRBJ1-2; D is undetermined. The germline V gene encodes CDR1 LGHNA and CDR2 YSLEER. The CDR3 is 17 amino acids. The germline V and J ends were trimmed by 0 bases and 1 base, with 15 bases remaining between them.

The J gene is TRBJ2-6, the V gene TRBV4-3; 7 bases are a match to TRBD1. The V segment lost 4 bases and the J segment 0 bases; nucleotides outside the gene matches: 12. From germline, CDR1 is LGHNA and CDR2 YSLEER. This CDR3 spans 19 amino acids. In DNA form, the CDR3 reads TGCGCCAGCAGCCCACGTGGGACAGATGAATCCTCTGGGGCCAACGTCCTGACTTTC. It yields the protein CASSPRGTDESSGANVLTF.

V and J are TRBV27 and TRBJ2-3, with D maybe TRBD2 (6 bases). The V gene lost 4 bases and the J gene lost 4 bases, with 18 bases spanning the gap. Germline V gives CDR1 MNHEY, CDR2 SMNVEV (reference sequence). The CDR3 has 16 amino acids. DNA for the CDR3: TGTGCCAGCAGTTCCCGGCCGGGACTTTTAGCAGATACGCAGTATTTT. Encoded protein: CASSSRPGLLADTQYF.

This chain links TRBV7-2 with TRBJ2-7, with 7 bases aligning to TRBD2. Germline V gene lookup returns CDR1 SGHTA and CDR2 FQGNSA. Unmatched junction bases numbered 6, after V lost 2 bases and J lost 5 bases. The CDR3 totals 14 residues. The CDR3 here is CASSLMGGSHEQYF. In DNA form, the CDR3 reads TGTGCCAGCAGCTTAATGGGGGGGTCCCACGAGCAGTACTTC.